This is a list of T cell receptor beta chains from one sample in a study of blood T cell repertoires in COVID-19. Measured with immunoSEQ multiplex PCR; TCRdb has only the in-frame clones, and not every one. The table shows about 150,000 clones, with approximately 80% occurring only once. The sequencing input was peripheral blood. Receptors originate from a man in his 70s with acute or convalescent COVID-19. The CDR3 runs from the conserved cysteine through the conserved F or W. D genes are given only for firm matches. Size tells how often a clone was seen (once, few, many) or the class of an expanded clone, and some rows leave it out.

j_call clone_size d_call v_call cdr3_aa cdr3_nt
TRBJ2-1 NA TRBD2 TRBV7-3 CASSLTGGGGPLDEQFF TGTGCCAGCAGCTTAACGGGTGGGGGAGGGCCCCTCGATGAGCAGTTCTTC
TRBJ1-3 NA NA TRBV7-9 CASSLGGGPGNTIYF TGTGCCAGCAGCTTAGGGGGGGGACCAGGAAACACCATATATTTT
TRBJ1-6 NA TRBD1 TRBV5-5 CASRYYDRAYNSPLHF TGTGCCAGCAGATATTACGACAGGGCCTATAATTCACCCCTCCACTTT
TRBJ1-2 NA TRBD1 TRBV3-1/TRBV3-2 CASSRQGVDGYTF TGTGCCAGCAGCCGACAGGGTGTCGATGGCTACACCTTC
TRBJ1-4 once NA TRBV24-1 CATSENYNEKLFF TGTGCCACCAGTGAGAACTACAATGAAAAACTGTTTTTT
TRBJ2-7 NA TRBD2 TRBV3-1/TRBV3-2 CASSQAAAGGSEQYF TGTGCCAGCAGCCAAGCTGCAGCGGGGGGCTCCGAGCAGTACTTC
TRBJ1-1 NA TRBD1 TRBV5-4 CASSLTRGPGEAFF TGTGCCAGCAGCTTGACCAGGGGGCCTGGTGAAGCTTTCTTT
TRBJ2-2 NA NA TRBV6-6 CASSLGTGELFF TGTGCCAGCAGCCTCGGGACCGGGGAGCTGTTTTTT
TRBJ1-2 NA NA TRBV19 CASSIPEVDGYTF TGTGCCAGTAGTATCCCGGAGGTGGACGGCTACACCTTC
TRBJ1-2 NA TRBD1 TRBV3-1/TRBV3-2 CASSRTNQGESGYTF TGTGCCAGCAGTCGAACAAACCAGGGGGAAAGTGGCTACACCTTC
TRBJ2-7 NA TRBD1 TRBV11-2 CASSRTDRDYEQYF TGTGCCAGCAGCCGAACGGACAGGGACTACGAGCAGTACTTC
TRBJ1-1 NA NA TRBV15 CATSRRQTGDEAFF TGTGCCACCAGCAGGCGGCAGACTGGAGATGAAGCTTTCTTT
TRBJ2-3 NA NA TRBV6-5 CASSLPRAGDTQYF TGTGCCAGCAGTTTACCCCGGGCGGGAGATACGCAGTATTTT
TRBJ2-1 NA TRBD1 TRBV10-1 CASSELGQGALNEQFF TGCGCCAGCAGTGAGCTAGGACAGGGGGCTTTAAATGAGCAGTTCTTC
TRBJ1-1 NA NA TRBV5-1 CASRVTDSNAEAFF TGCGCCAGCAGGGTGACGGACAGCAACGCTGAAGCTTTCTTT
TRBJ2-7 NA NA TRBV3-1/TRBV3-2 CASSQDIRLGGSYEQYF TGTGCCAGCAGCCAAGATATCAGACTCGGAGGGTCCTACGAGCAGTACTTC
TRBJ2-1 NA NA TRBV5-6 CASSSLPGAFGNEQFF TGTGCCAGCAGCTCTCTCCCAGGGGCGTTTGGCAATGAGCAGTTCTTC
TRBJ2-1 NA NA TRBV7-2 CASSFYRSSEQFF TGTGCCAGCAGCTTTTACAGGTCATCGGAGCAGTTCTTC
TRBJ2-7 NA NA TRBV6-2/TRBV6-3 CASSHRGTGRGYEQYF TGTGCCAGCAGTCACAGAGGGACTGGCCGGGGTTACGAGCAGTACTTC
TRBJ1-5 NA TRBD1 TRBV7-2 CASSVRQGDQPQHF TGTGCCAGCAGCGTACGACAGGGTGATCAGCCCCAGCATTTT
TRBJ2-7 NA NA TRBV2 CASSEGYEAGLDHYEQYF TGTGCCAGCAGTGAGGGGTATGAGGCGGGCCTGGATCATTACGAGCAGTACTTC
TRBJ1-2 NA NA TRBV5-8 CASSLWDRGGGYTF TGTGCCAGCAGCTTGTGGGACCGGGGAGGTGGCTACACCTTC
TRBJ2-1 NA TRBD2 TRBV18 CASSQDLAGGRNEQFF TGTGCCAGCTCCCAAGATCTAGCGGGGGGCCGCAATGAGCAGTTCTTC
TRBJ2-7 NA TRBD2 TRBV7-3 CASSSGLAGGEQYF TGTGCCAGCAGCTCGGGGTTGGCGGGGGGCGAGCAGTACTTC
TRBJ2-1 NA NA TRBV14 CASSLKAGFSAQFF TGTGCCAGCAGCCTAAAGGCGGGTTTTAGTGCGCAGTTCTTC
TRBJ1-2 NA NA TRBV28 CASNSGGDYGYTF TGTGCCAGCAACTCTGGGGGGGACTATGGCTACACCTTC
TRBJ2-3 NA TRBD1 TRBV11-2 CASSSRQGAQSDTQYF TGTGCCAGCAGCTCCCGACAGGGTGCACAGTCAGATACGCAGTATTTT
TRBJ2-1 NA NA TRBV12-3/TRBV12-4 CASTYYNEQFF TGTGCCAGCACCTATTACAATGAGCAGTTCTTC
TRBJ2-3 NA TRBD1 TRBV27 CASSLHRGADTQYF TGTGCCAGCAGCCTTCACAGGGGTGCAGATACGCAGTATTTT